The 23 T cell receptor beta chains reported below all come from one sample, sequenced in a study of blood T cell repertoires in COVID-19. Sequencing was performed with immunoSEQ multiplex PCR; in TCRdb, only in-frame clones are kept and a portion is missing. The sample lists 270,000 or so clones; 75% to 95% were seen once. Sequenced sample: PBMCs or T cells enriched from blood (not recorded which). These receptors all stem from a man aged 35 to 55 who had been exposed to COVID-19.

The chain recombines TRBV28 with TRBJ2-5; possible D gene TRBD1, 6 bases. The CDR3 covers 14 residues. Trimming took off 2 bases at V and 2 bases at J, with 9 bases between the two ends. Looked up from germline, CDR1 is MDHEN and CDR2 is SYDVKM. CDR3 DNA: TGTGCCAGCAGTTTAAGGACAGCACAAGAGACCCAGTACTTC. Encoded protein: CASSLRTAQETQYF.

On this clone itself: This same CDR3 is encoded by further DNA sequences in the sample. The rearrangement uses TRBV5-1 and TRBJ2-1; 8 bases agree with TRBD2. The CDR3 loop spans 15 amino acids. J gave up 0 bases and V 2 bases, and 1 base lay outside the gene matches. CDR1 is SGHRS and CDR2 is YFSETQ in the germline V gene. CDR3 bases: TGCGCCAGCAGCTTAAGCGGGAGCTCCTACAATGAGCAGTTCTTC. As protein: CASSLSGSSYNEQFF.

Only a few counts were recorded for this clone. The chain has TRBV19 and TRBJ2-7; 7 bases line up with TRBD2. The germline gives CDR1 LNHDA, CDR2 SQIVND (reference sequence). CDR3 length: 15 amino acids. The trim removed 5 bases at V and 2 bases at J, leaving 9 bases unmatched. CDR3 loop: CASSLRTSSPYEQYF. The CDR3 DNA is TGTGCCAGTAGTTTACGGACTAGTTCGCCCTACGAGCAGTACTTC.

Only a few counts were recorded for this clone. The chain has TRBV6-5 and TRBJ2-5; 7 nucleotides agree with TRBD1. The germline CDR1 and CDR2 sequences are MNHEY and SVGAGI. The CDR3 runs to 15 residues. Trimming at V came to 6 bases and at J to 3 bases, leaving 10 bases not matched to a gene. The CDR3 coding sequence is TGTGCCAGCAGCCTTAACAGGGGTGGAGAAGAGACCCAGTACTTC. Its protein product is CASSLNRGGEETQYF.

The J gene is TRBJ1-2, the V gene TRBV12-3 or TRBV12-4; 8 bases agree with TRBD1. The trim removed 10 bases at V and 4 bases at J, leaving 2 bases unmatched. The CDR3 spans 11 residues. The CDR3 sequence: CAIDRGYGYTF. The CDR3 DNA follows: TGTGCCATTGACAGGGGCTATGGCTACACCTTC.

The table lists this clone with a count of one. The rearrangement links TRBV6-5 to TRBJ2-1; D might be TRBD2 (6 bases). The V gene's germline CDR1 is MNHEY and CDR2 SVGAGI. This CDR3 has 14 residues. Trimming took off 6 bases at V and 0 bases at J, with 9 bases between the two ends. CDR3 region: CASRGGASYNEQFF. The CDR3 DNA reads TGTGCCAGCAGGGGCGGGGCCTCCTACAATGAGCAGTTCTTC.

This clone appeared a few times. The V gene is TRBV20-1, the J gene TRBJ2-7, with a weak D call TRBD2 (6 bases). The CDR3 is 15 residues long. Germline V gene lookup returns CDR1 DFQATT and CDR2 SNEGSKA (reference sequence). Trimming stripped 3 bases from V and 0 bases from J, with 15 bases between. The CDR3 is CSASRGTDSSYEQYF. The CDR3 nucleotides read TGCAGTGCTAGTCGGGGGACCGACAGCTCCTACGAGCAGTACTTC.

The CDR3 bases are TGTGCCAGTAGTCCCACCCGGGACAGGGGAAAGCGAGAGACCCAGTACTTC. Translating it yields CASSPTRDRGKRETQYF. V is TRBV19 and J is TRBJ2-5, with 10 bases matching TRBD1. The length of the CDR3 is 17 residues. After removal of 5 bases from V and 4 bases from J, the junction contained 13 bases not matched to a gene. In germline, CDR1 is LNHDA, CDR2 SQIVND (reference sequence). Full variable domain (missing parts from reference TRBV19 and TRBJ2-5): DGGITQSPKYLFRKEGQNVTLSCEQNLNHDAMYWYRQDPGQGLRLIYYSQIVNDFQKGDIAEGYSVSREKKESFPLTVTSAQKNPTAFYLCASSPTRDRGKRETQYFGPGTRLLVL.

The chain links TRBV14 to TRBJ2-1; 7 bases fit TRBD1. This CDR3 has 16 residues. The germline V gene encodes CDR1 SGHDN and CDR2 FVKESK. Germline trimming cut 5 bases from V and 3 bases from J; bases unmatched to any gene: 10. The CDR3 spells CASSTTTGKNYNEQFF. The CDR3 coding sequence is TGTGCCAGCAGCACCACGACAGGGAAAAACTACAATGAGCAGTTCTTC.

The rearrangement joins TRBV3-1 (or the pseudogene TRBV3-2) to TRBJ1-2; 7 bases map to TRBD1. With V trimmed by 5 bases and J by 3 bases, 9 bases remained unmatched. The CDR3 has 15 residues. Germline values: CDR1 LGHDT, CDR2 YNNKEL (reference sequence). As DNA, the CDR3 is TGTGCCAGCAGCGATGGGACAGCCCGTCACTATGGCTACACCTTC. It specifies CASSDGTARHYGYTF.

This rearrangement joins TRBV6-5 to TRBJ1-5, with a possible D match to TRBD1 (6 bases). The germline V gene encodes CDR1 MNHEY and CDR2 SVGAGI. Trimming took 2 bases from V and 5 from J, leaving 16 bases between them. The CDR3 has 16 amino acids. The chain's CDR3 is CASSYLGTSLDQPQHF. The CDR3 DNA is TGTGCCAGCAGTTACCTCGGGACATCACTCGATCAGCCCCAGCATTTT.

The rearrangement uses TRBV7-9 and TRBJ2-7; perhaps TRBD1 as D (6 bases). The CDR3 sequence is 16 residues long. Germline lookup yields CDR1 SEHNR and CDR2 FQNEAQ (reference sequence). Trimming cost V 5 bases and J 5 bases, with 22 bases left between them. CDR3 sequence (DNA): TGTGCCAGCAGCCCATCGACAGGCCAGACCTTCGACGAGCAGTACTTC. This sequence encodes CASSPSTGQTFDEQYF.

The V and J genes are TRBV28 and TRBJ2-2; 9 bases line up with TRBD1. Germline lookup yields CDR1 MDHEN and CDR2 SYDVKM. The J segment lost 0 bases and the V segment lost 7 bases, leaving 9 bases of the junction unmatched. The CDR3 totals 17 residues. The CDR3 reads CASKVTGGFANTGELFF. In DNA, the CDR3 is TGTGCCAGCAAAGTGACAGGGGGGTTCGCGAACACCGGGGAGCTGTTTTTT.

In this sample, this clone turned up a few times. The chain uses TRBV4-1 and TRBJ2-1; D unclear. Trimming cost V 0 bases and J 0 bases, with 9 bases left between them. The CDR3 runs 16 residues. Germline V CDR1 and CDR2: MGHRA, YSYEKL. The CDR3 DNA sequence: TGCGCCAGCAGCCAAGATCCAGTGCCCTCCTACAATGAGCAGTTCTTC. Its translation is CASSQDPVPSYNEQFF.

This clone was seen only once. The sample carries other DNA sequences with the same CDR3. The chain has TRBV11-2 and TRBJ2-7, with TRBD1 matching 8 bases. The germline V gene has CDR1 SGHAT and CDR2 FQNNGV. Losses at the gene ends were 1 base for V and 4 bases for J; bases not matched to a gene: 3. This CDR3 has 14 residues. CDR3 region: CASSLGQGAYEQYF. CDR3 DNA sequence: TGTGCCAGCAGCTTAGGGCAGGGGGCGTACGAGCAGTACTTC.

The rearrangement uses TRBV28 and TRBJ2-7, with 8 bases fitting TRBD2. The germline gives CDR1 MDHEN, CDR2 SYDVKM. Trimming removed 3 bases from V and 1 base from J; junction bases left unmatched: 8. This CDR3 spans 16 amino acids. The CDR3 DNA sequence: TGTGCCAGCAGTTTCCATCGGGGGGGTCAGTCCTACGAGCAGTACTTC. This sequence encodes CASSFHRGGQSYEQYF.

This clone was detected once. CDR3 in amino acids: CASSSPDRRGYGYTF. The CDR3 DNA reads TGTGCCAGCAGTTCCCCGGACAGGAGAGGCTATGGCTACACCTTC. J is TRBJ1-2 and V is TRBV6-2 or TRBV6-3; 7 bases line up with TRBD1. CDR3 length: 15 amino acids. CDR1 and CDR2 from the germline V gene are MNHEY and SVGEGT. V shed 4 bases and J 4 bases; nucleotides not matched to a gene: 9.

The chain is built from TRBV25-1 and TRBJ1-4; D might be TRBD1 (6 bases). Per germline, CDR1 MGHDK and CDR2 SYGVNS. Trimming removed 3 bases at V and 2 bases at J, with 7 bases between. The CDR3 loop spans 14 amino acids. CDR3 sequence: CASSDQGTNEKLFF. The CDR3 nucleotides are TGTGCCAGCAGTGACCAGGGGACTAATGAAAAACTGTTTTTT.

The rearrangement links TRBV19 to TRBJ1-1, with D possibly TRBD1 on 6 matching bases. Germline CDR1 reads LNHDA; CDR2 reads SQIVND (reference sequence). The CDR3 spans 15 residues. Trimming took off 5 bases at V and 0 bases at J, with 13 bases between the two ends. This CDR3 is CASSLAGVLNTEAFF. The CDR3 DNA sequence: TGTGCCAGTAGTCTGGCAGGGGTTTTGAACACTGAAGCTTTCTTT.

The chain carries TRBV7-9 and TRBJ2-4, with 10 bases aligning to TRBD1. The CDR3 covers 16 residues. The germline CDR1 and CDR2 sequences are SEHNR and FQNEAQ (reference sequence). The junction had 12 bases not matched to a gene; V was cut back by 6 bases and J by 7 bases. The CDR3 coding sequence is TGTGCCAGCAGTACGACAGGGGGCCCGAAGAACAACATTCAGTACTTC. Amino acids: CASSTTGGPKNNIQYF. The entire variable domain, with the rest obtained from reference TRBV7-9 and TRBJ2-4, is as follows: DTGVSQNPRHKITKRGQNVTFRCDPISEHNRLYWYRQTLGQGPEFLTYFQNEAQLEKSRLLSDRFSAERPKGSFSTLEIQRTEQGDSAMYLCASSTTGGPKNNIQYFGAGTRLSVL.

The chain links TRBV5-4 to TRBJ1-6, with 8 bases fitting TRBD1. This CDR3 spans 14 amino acids. Germline-derived CDR1 and CDR2 are SGHNT and YYREEE (reference sequence). Germline trimming cut 5 bases from V and 8 bases from J; bases unmatched to any gene: 6. The DNA of the CDR3 is TGTGCCAGCAGAACGACAGGGGTCCATTCACCCCTCCACTTT. Its translation is CASRTTGVHSPLHF.

The chain uses TRBV18 and TRBJ1-5; no clear D gene. Germline-derived CDR1 and CDR2 are KGHSH and LQKENI. V lost 2 bases and J 4 bases, leaving 6 bases between the germline ends. The CDR3 loop spans 13 amino acids. CDR3 in amino acids: CASSPFSNQPQHF. The CDR3 coding sequence is TGTGCCAGCTCACCATTTAGTAATCAGCCCCAGCATTTT.

The V gene is TRBV25-1, the J gene TRBJ1-3, with TRBD1 matching 9 bases. Unmatched junction bases numbered 14, after V lost 6 bases and J lost 5 bases. The CDR3 contains 17 residues. The V gene's germline CDR1 is MGHDK and CDR2 SYGVNS. The chain's CDR3 is CASSSGTGKCSRNTIYF. Written as DNA, the CDR3 is TGTGCCAGCAGCTCCGGGACAGGGAAGTGTTCTCGAAACACCATATATTTT.